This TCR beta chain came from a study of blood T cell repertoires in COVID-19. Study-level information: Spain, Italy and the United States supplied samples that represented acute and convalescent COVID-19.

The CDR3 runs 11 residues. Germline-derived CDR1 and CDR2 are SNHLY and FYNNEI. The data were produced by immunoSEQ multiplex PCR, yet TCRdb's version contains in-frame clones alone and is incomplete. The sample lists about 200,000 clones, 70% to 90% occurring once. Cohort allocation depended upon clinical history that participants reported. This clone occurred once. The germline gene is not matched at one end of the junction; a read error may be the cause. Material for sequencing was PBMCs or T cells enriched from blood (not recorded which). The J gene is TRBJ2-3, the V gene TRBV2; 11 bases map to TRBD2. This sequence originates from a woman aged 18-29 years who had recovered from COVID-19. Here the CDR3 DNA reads TGTGCCATCTCCCCGGCTAGCGGGGGGTGGTTT. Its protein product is CAISPASGGWF.